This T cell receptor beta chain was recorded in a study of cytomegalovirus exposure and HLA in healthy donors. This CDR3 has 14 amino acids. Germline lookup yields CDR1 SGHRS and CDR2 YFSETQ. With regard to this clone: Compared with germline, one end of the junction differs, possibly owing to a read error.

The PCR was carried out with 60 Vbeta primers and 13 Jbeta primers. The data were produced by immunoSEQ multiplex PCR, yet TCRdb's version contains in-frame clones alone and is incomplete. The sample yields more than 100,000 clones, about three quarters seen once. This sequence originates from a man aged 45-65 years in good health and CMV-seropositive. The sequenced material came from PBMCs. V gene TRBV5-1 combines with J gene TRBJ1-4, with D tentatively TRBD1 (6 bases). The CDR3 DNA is TGCGCCGGCAGGCCAGGGGCCTATAATGAAAAACTGTTTTTT. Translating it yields CAGRPGAYNEKLFF.